This T cell receptor beta chain was observed in a study of OX40 agonist ivuxolimab in advanced cancers. About the research overall: Partial responses were achieved by three patients: one hepatocellular carcinoma, two cutaneous melanoma.

Peripheral blood came from all dose cohorts at three timepoints. Profiled with immunoSEQ multiplex PCR; TCRdb holds only in-frame clones, not every one. The repertoire holds 50,000 or so clones, with roughly 85% as singletons. This receptor was identified in an adult with an advanced solid tumor such as melanoma, head and neck, liver or kidney cancer. The input for sequencing was CD4+ or CD8+ T cells sorted from blood, taken in a trial of the OX40 agonist ivuxolimab.

The CDR3 nucleotides read TGTGCCAGCAGCTTAGGGACAGGGGGCATAGCGGGCTATAATTCACCCCTCCACTTT. It yields the protein CASSLGTGGIAGYNSPLHF. This chain links TRBV11-2 with TRBJ1-6, with 11 nucleotides matching TRBD1. CDR3 length: 19 residues. Germline V gives CDR1 SGHAT, CDR2 FQNNGV. V lost 1 base and J lost 3; bases outside the gene matches: 8.